The clone carrying this T cell receptor beta chain was seen a few times. The treatment is: randomized to nivolumab then ipilimumab (arm A) or the reverse (arm B). None of the patients previously received DNA-damaging chemotherapy. Live CD3+CD8+ CD19− CD56− cells were sorted from PBMCs. These data come from a study of sequential checkpoint blockade in melanoma. Trimming cost V 4 bases and J 8 bases, with 20 bases left between them. The CDR3 loop spans 15 amino acids. Germline V CDR1 and CDR2: KGHSY, FQNENV. TCRdb's copy holds only in-frame clones and misses some; the assay was immunoSEQ multiplex PCR. The profile shows 25,000 to 30,000 clones, 70% to 80% of them singletons.

The sequence was obtained from a human donor with melanoma. The chain recombines TRBV16 with TRBJ1-2; D is ambiguous. Sequenced material: CD8+ T cells sorted from blood (inferred from file names), taken from a patient given nivolumab and ipilimumab in sequence. CDR3 in DNA: TGTGCCAGCAGCCCCACGGTTATGGCCGTGAGGGGCTACACCTTC. Its translation is CASSPTVMAVRGYTF.